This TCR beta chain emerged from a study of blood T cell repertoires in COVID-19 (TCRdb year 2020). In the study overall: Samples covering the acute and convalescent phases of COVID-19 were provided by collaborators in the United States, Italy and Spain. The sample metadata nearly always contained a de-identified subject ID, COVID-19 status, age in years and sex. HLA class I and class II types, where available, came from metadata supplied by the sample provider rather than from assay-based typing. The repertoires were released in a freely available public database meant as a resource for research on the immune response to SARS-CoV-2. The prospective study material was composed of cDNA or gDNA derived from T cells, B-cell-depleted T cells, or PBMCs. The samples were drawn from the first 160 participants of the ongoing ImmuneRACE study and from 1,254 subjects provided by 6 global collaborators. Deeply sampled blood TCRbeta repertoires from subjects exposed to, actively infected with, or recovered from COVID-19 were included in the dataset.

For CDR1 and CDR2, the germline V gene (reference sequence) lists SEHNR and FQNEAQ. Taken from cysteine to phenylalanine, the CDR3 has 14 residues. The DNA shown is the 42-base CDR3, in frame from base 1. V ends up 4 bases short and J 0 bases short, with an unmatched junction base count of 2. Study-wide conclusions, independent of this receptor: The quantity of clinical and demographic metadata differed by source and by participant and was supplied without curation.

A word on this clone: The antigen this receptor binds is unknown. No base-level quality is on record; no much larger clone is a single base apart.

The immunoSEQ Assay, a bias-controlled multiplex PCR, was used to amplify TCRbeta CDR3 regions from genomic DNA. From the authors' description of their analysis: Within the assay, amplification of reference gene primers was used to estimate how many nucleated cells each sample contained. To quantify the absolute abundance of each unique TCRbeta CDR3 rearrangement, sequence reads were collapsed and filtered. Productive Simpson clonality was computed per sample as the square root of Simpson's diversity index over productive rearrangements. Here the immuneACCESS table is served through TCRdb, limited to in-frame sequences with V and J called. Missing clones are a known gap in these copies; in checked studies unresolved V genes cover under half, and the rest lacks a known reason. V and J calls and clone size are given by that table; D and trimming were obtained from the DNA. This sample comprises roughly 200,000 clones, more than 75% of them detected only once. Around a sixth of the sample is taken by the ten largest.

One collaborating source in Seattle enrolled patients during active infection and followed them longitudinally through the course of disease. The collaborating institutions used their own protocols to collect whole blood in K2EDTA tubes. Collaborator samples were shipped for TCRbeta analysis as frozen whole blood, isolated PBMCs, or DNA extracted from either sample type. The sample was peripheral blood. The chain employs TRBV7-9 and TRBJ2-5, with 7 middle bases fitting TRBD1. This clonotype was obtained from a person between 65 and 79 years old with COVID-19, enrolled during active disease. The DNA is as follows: TGTGCCAGCAGCTCAGGACAGGACCAAGAGACCCAGTACTTC. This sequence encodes CASSSGQDQETQYF.